These T cell receptor beta chains were read from a single sample in a study of PD-L1 blockade in urothelial cancer. Clones were read by immunoSEQ multiplex PCR, and TCRdb kept only the in-frame ones, dropping some. The top ten hold over 3.5% of the sample, which has more than 45,000 clones, around 77% seen once. Source: PBMCs, taken around atezolizumab (anti-PD-L1) treatment. Receptors originate from a man in his 70s with urothelial cancer. The CDR3 runs from the conserved cysteine through the conserved F or W. Each record gives: J gene, D gene, clone size, V gene, CDR3 protein, CDR3 DNA. The D gene is left open where the match is weak. Some rows have no size entry. The others give once, few or many, or a class for an expanded clone.

TRBJ2-7,-,few,TRBV4-3,CASSQDQEGLSYEQYF,TGCGCCAGCAGCCAAGATCAGGAGGGTCTATCCTACGAGCAGTACTTC
TRBJ2-2,-,-,TRBV2,CASSLLASTGELFF,TGTGCCAGCAGTCTCTTAGCGAGCACCGGGGAGCTGTTTTTT
TRBJ2-2,TRBD2,once,TRBV30,CAWSGRAVGGELFF,TGTGCCTGGTCCGGGAGGGCCGTTGGCGGGGAGCTGTTTTTT
TRBJ1-2,-,-,TRBV6-1,CASSEVYRPRYGYTF,TGTGCCAGCAGTGAAGTGTACAGGCCCCGCTATGGCTACACCTTC
TRBJ2-3,TRBD2,once,TRBV9,CASSVDGLAGATDTQYF,TGTGCCAGCAGCGTAGACGGACTAGCGGGGGCCACAGATACGCAGTATTTT
TRBJ1-2,-,-,TRBV5-1,CASSLDRGAYGYTF,TGCGCCAGCAGCTTGGATAGAGGAGCTTATGGCTACACCTTC
TRBJ1-2,TRBD1,-,TRBV28,CASSIKGQAYGYTF,TGTGCCAGCAGTATAAAGGGACAGGCTTATGGCTACACCTTC
TRBJ2-3,-,-,TRBV7-3,CASSASTDTDTQYF,TGTGCCAGCAGCGCCTCGACAGATACAGATACGCAGTATTTT
TRBJ2-3,-,-,TRBV6-5,CASSYSWRGTQYF,TGTGCCAGCAGTTACTCTTGGAGGGGTACGCAGTATTTT
TRBJ2-3,TRBD2,-,TRBV4-3,CASSLGLRGAGDTQYF,TGCGCCAGCAGCCTTGGACTGCGGGGGGCCGGAGATACGCAGTATTTT
TRBJ2-7,TRBD1,once,TRBV5-4,CASSWGQGASSEQYF,TGTGCCAGCAGCTGGGGACAGGGGGCTTCTAGTGAGCAGTACTTC
TRBJ2-1,-,-,TRBV6-1,CASSEVKGGIGNEQFF,TGTGCCAGCAGTGAAGTAAAGGGAGGTATAGGTAATGAGCAGTTCTTC
TRBJ1-6,-,-,TRBV12-5,CASGLVRGRQSNSPLHF,TGTGCTAGTGGTTTGGTACGGGGAAGGCAAAGTAATTCACCCCTCCACTTT
TRBJ2-7,TRBD1,-,TRBV7-9,CASSLEDRGLQYEQYF,TGTGCCAGCAGCTTAGAAGATAGGGGGCTCCAATACGAGCAGTACTTC
TRBJ1-1,TRBD1,-,TRBV6-5,CASEGAGRTEAFF,TGTGCCAGCGAGGGGGCCGGTCGCACTGAAGCTTTCTTT
TRBJ2-6,-,few,TRBV5-1,CASSLFSGANVLTF,TGCGCCAGCAGTCTCTTCTCTGGGGCCAACGTCCTGACTTTC
TRBJ1-2,-,once,TRBV6-6,CASSYGQGGDGYTF,TGTGCCAGCAGTTACGGGCAGGGCGGAGACGGCTACACCTTC
TRBJ2-7,TRBD2,-,TRBV28,CASSPLAEAISYEQYF,TGTGCCAGCAGTCCCCTAGCGGAGGCAATCTCCTACGAGCAGTACTTC
TRBJ2-5,TRBD2,-,TRBV11-3,CASSLGGLAEETQYF,TGTGCCAGCAGCTTGGGTGGACTAGCGGAAGAGACCCAGTACTTC
TRBJ1-1,TRBD1,-,TRBV28,CASSEGDRGRDTEAFF,TGTGCCAGCAGTGAGGGTGACAGGGGGCGGGACACTGAAGCTTTCTTT
TRBJ2-7,TRBD2,-,TRBV6-5,CASSRGGTWGYEQYF,TGTGCCAGCAGTCGGGGGGGGACGTGGGGCTACGAGCAGTACTTC
TRBJ2-7,TRBD1,-,TRBV5-8,CASNWDRTTYEQYF,TGTGCCAGTAACTGGGACAGGACAACTTACGAGCAGTACTTC
TRBJ2-2,-,-,TRBV7-8,CASSLTVNTGELFF,TGTGCCAGCAGCTTAACGGTAAACACCGGGGAGCTGTTTTTT
TRBJ2-1,-,few,TRBV9,CASSVLGRTSSHEQFF,TGTGCCAGCAGCGTGCTGGGTCGAACTAGTTCCCATGAGCAGTTCTTC
TRBJ1-3,TRBD1,-,TRBV19,CASSIKVAGGSGNTIYF,TGTGCCAGTAGTATTAAGGTGGCAGGGGGTTCTGGAAACACCATATATTTT
TRBJ1-3,TRBD1,-,TRBV7-9,CASSPLPGQGVGGNTIYF,TGTGCCAGCAGCCCCCTGCCTGGACAGGGGGTTGGTGGAAACACCATATATTTT
TRBJ1-2,-,few,TRBV30,CAWSVGGGRGYTF,TGTGCCTGGAGTGTAGGGGGGGGCCGGGGCTACACCTTC